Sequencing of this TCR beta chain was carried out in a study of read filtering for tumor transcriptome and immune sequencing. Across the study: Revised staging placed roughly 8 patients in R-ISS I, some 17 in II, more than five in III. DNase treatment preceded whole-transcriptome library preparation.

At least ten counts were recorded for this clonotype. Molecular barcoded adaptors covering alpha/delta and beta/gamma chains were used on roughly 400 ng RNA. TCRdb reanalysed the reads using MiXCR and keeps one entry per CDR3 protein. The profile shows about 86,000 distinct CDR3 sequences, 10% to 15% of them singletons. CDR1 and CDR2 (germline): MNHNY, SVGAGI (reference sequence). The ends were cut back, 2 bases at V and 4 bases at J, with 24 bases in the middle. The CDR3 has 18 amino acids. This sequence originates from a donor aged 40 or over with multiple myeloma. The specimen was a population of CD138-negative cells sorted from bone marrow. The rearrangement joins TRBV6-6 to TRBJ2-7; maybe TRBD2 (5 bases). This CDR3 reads CASSYPQSSGKGDYEQYF. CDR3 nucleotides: TGTGCCAGCAGTTACCCTCAGTCATCCGGGAAGGGTGATTACGAGCAGTACTTC.